The 23 T cell receptor beta chains below were found in one sample sequenced in a study of CD8 T cells in ankylosing spondylitis. From the 5' RACE reads, TCRdb called clonotypes with MiXCR, one entry per CDR3 protein. This sample has 150,000 to 200,000 distinct CDR3 sequences; roughly 31% occur once, and the top ten carry 6%. The sample was synovial fluid, either unsorted or a sorted T cell fraction (not recorded which). The receptors stem from a male donor with ankylosing spondylitis.

This clonotype was seen repeatedly, ten times or more. This rearrangement joins TRBV27 to TRBJ2-7, with 10 bases identical to TRBD2. The germline V gene encodes CDR1 MNHEY and CDR2 SMNVEV (reference sequence). J was trimmed by 6 bases and V by 8 bases; bases with no gene match: 10. CDR3 size: 14 residues. This chain's CDR3 is CASHKLAGRGEQYF. The CDR3, as DNA: TGTGCCAGCCATAAACTAGCGGGGCGCGGCGAGCAGTACTTC.

Only a few counts were recorded for this clonotype. The chain has TRBV5-1 and TRBJ2-7; 9 bases align to TRBD2. V gave up 0 bases and J gave up 4 bases; unmatched junction bases: 11. This CDR3 has 17 residues. Germline lookup yields CDR1 SGHRS and CDR2 YFSETQ. The CDR3 loop is CASSLDTSGSYLYEQYF. The CDR3 DNA is TGCGCCAGCAGCTTGGATACTAGCGGGTCATACCTTTACGAGCAGTACTTC.

There are a few counts of this clonotype. The chain is built from TRBV7-2 and TRBJ2-7; D remains unclear. V was trimmed by 2 bases and J by 1 base, leaving 9 bases between them. The CDR3 contains 14 residues. CDR1 SGHTA and CDR2 FQGNSA come from the germline V gene. Here the CDR3 reads CASSLNRGSYEQYF. The CDR3 DNA reads as TGTGCCAGCAGCTTAAACAGAGGATCCTACGAGCAGTACTTC.

V is TRBV6-2 or TRBV6-3 and J is TRBJ2-2, with TRBD2 matching over 7 bases. Germline V gives CDR1 MNHEY, CDR2 SVGEGT. Trimming removed 6 bases from V and 2 bases from J; junction bases left unmatched: 24. The CDR3 is 21 residues long. CDR3 residues: CASSGGASSRWASGNTGELFF. In DNA form, the CDR3 reads TGTGCCAGCAGCGGTGGAGCCAGCAGCCGCTGGGCTAGCGGTAACACCGGGGAGCTGTTTTTT.

The rearrangement uses TRBV20-1 and TRBJ1-5; tentative D call: TRBD1 (5 bases). V was cut by 4 bases and J by 1 base, with 17 bases left in between. Germline lookup yields CDR1 DFQATT and CDR2 SNEGSKA (reference sequence). The CDR3 loop spans 16 amino acids. CDR3 DNA: TGCAGTGCTACCGGGGGAGGGGCGGGAAGCAATCAGCCCCAGCATTTT. Its protein is CSATGGGAGSNQPQHF.

CDR3 nucleotide sequence: TGTGCCAGCAGTTTATCCTCTCCTGGGATCGTCACTGAAGCTTTCTTT. This sequence encodes CASSLSSPGIVTEAFF. The chain uses TRBV28 and TRBJ1-1; D call uncertain. Trimming stripped 1 base from V and 4 bases from J, with 16 bases between. The CDR3 runs 16 residues. Germline lookup yields CDR1 MDHEN and CDR2 SYDVKM.

The V call is TRBV20-1, the J call TRBJ2-1; 15 bases fit TRBD2. The length of the CDR3 is 16 residues. Trimming took 5 bases from V and 6 from J; bases not matched to a gene: 8. The germline CDR1 and CDR2 sequences are DFQATT and SNEGSKA (reference sequence). CDR3 loop: CSAPGLAGGRGNEQFF. The CDR3 DNA reads TGCAGTGCTCCTGGACTAGCGGGAGGGAGGGGCAATGAGCAGTTCTTC.

In this sample, this clonotype turned up a few times. The genes are TRBV12-3 or TRBV12-4 and TRBJ2-7; possibly TRBD1 or TRBD2 for D (6 bases each). The CDR3 sequence is 15 residues long. V was clipped by 2 bases and J by 4 bases, with 15 bases between them. CDR3 nucleotides: TGTGCCAGCAGTTTACGCTGGGGGGCCGGGTACGAGCAGTACTTC. Translating it yields CASSLRWGAGYEQYF.

The rearrangement uses TRBV12-3 or TRBV12-4 and TRBJ2-7; a possible D gene is TRBD1 (5 bases). V dropped 2 bases and J dropped 7 bases, with 15 bases sitting between them. There are 14 residues in the CDR3. CDR3 sequence (DNA): TGTGCCAGCAGTTTAAAGGGGCAGTTTCAAGAGCAGTACTTC. The encoded protein is CASSLKGQFQEQYF.

This clonotype has just a few counts. CDR3 in amino acids: CASSSVMGQYNEQFF. The CDR3 DNA sequence: TGTGCCAGCAGCTCTGTGATGGGTCAATACAATGAGCAGTTCTTC. The chain links TRBV27 to TRBJ2-1; the D is unclear. Germline assignment: CDR1 MNHEY and CDR2 SMNVEV (reference sequence). There are 15 residues in the CDR3. With 6 bases removed from V and 4 bases from J, the gap between germline ends came to 16 bases.

The rearrangement uses TRBV2 and TRBJ2-5; tentatively, D is TRBD2 (5 bases). This CDR3 is 14 amino acids long. Germline V CDR1 and CDR2: SNHLY, FYNNEI. Trimming left V 7 bases short and J 1 base short, with 13 bases between. In DNA, the CDR3 is TGTGCCAGCACATACTTAGCGACCCAAGAGACCCAGTACTTC. Encoded protein: CASTYLATQETQYF.

This clonotype was recorded a few times. The rearrangement links TRBV6-2 or TRBV6-3 to TRBJ1-2; unclear D gene. The CDR3 consists of 14 residues. The germline V and J ends were trimmed by 5 bases and 6 bases, with 16 bases remaining between them. Germline-derived CDR1 and CDR2 are MNHEY and SVGEGT. The CDR3 spells CASSARTVLDGYTF. Written as DNA, the CDR3 is TGTGCCAGCAGTGCAAGGACGGTTCTGGATGGCTACACCTTC.

The chain joins TRBV3-1 to TRBJ2-1; D is uncertain. The germline V gene has CDR1 LGHDT and CDR2 YNNKEL (reference sequence). V lost 1 base to trimming and J lost 4 bases, with 14 bases between them. The CDR3 is made up of 16 amino acids. The CDR3 region is CASSQALSGGYNEQFF. The CDR3 bases are TGTGCCAGCAGCCAAGCGTTATCGGGCGGTTACAATGAGCAGTTCTTC.

This clonotype was seen many times. The chain carries TRBV5-1 and TRBJ2-7; D may be TRBD2 (5 bases). Germline V gene data show CDR1 as SGHRS and CDR2 as YFSETQ. V lost 0 bases to trimming and J lost 5 bases, with 12 bases between them. The CDR3 has 14 amino acids. The CDR3, as DNA: TGCGCCAGCAGCTTGGTCCTAGCTGAGCACGAGCAGTACTTC. It encodes CASSLVLAEHEQYF. Using reference TRBV5-1 and TRBJ2-7 for the parts outside the CDR3, the full variable domain is KAGVTQTPRYLIKTRGQQVTLSCSPISGHRSVSWYQQTPGQGLQFLFEYFSETQRNKGNFPGRFSGRQFSNSRSEMNVSTLELGDSALYLCASSLVLAEHEQYFGPGTRLTVT.

The CDR3 nucleotides read TGTGCCAGCAGTTACGCCCTTAGGAATGAGCAGTTCTTC. It translates to CASSYALRNEQFF. The chain joins TRBV28 to TRBJ2-1; D unresolved. This CDR3 region has 13 residues. Trimming shortened V by 4 bases and J by 7 bases, and 11 bases separated the two germline ends. From germline, CDR1 is MDHEN and CDR2 SYDVKM.

The J gene is TRBJ2-6, the V gene TRBV4-3; unclear D gene. V dropped 3 bases and J dropped 6 bases, with 9 bases sitting between them. The CDR3 is made up of 14 amino acids. Germline CDR1 reads LGHNA; CDR2 reads YSLEER. The CDR3 DNA sequence: TGCGCCAGCAGCCAGAAGGTCCAGGCCAACGTCCTGACTTTC. Amino acid sequence: CASSQKVQANVLTF.

This clonotype was detected ten times or more. This chain connects TRBV7-6 to TRBJ1-1; D gene ambiguous. Germline V gene lookup returns CDR1 SGHVS and CDR2 FNYEAQ. This CDR3 is 13 amino acids long. Trimming shortened V by 5 bases and J by 0 bases, and 7 bases separated the two germline ends. The CDR3 DNA sequence: TGTGCCAGCAGCCCTCAGGTGAACACTGAAGCTTTCTTT. Translating gives CASSPQVNTEAFF.

The table lists this clonotype with a few counts. The chain carries TRBV7-9 and TRBJ2-1; 7 nucleotides line up with TRBD2. The trim removed 1 base at V and 1 base at J, leaving 1 base unmatched. This CDR3 contains 15 residues. The germline CDR1 and CDR2 sequences are SEHNR and FQNEAQ (reference sequence). The CDR3: CASSLVGGSYNEQFF. The CDR3, as DNA: TGTGCCAGCAGCTTAGTGGGAGGGTCCTACAATGAGCAGTTCTTC.

This clonotype has at least ten counts. The chain carries TRBV21-1 and TRBJ2-7; the D call TRBD2 from the table was never checked on the DNA. TRBV21-1 is a pseudogene locus. The CDR3 loop spans 19 amino acids. CDR3 in amino acids: CASSKEEGKGSSGTNEQYF. Here the CDR3 DNA reads TGTGCCAGCAGCAAAGAGGAGGGCAAGGGCTCTAGCGGAACGAATGAGCAGTACTTC.

This clonotype was seen many times. The rearrangement joins TRBV4-1 to TRBJ1-2; D is perhaps TRBD1 (5 bases). Germline-derived CDR1 and CDR2 are MGHRA and YSYEKL. The V end lost 0 bases, the J end lost 4 bases, and 15 bases lay between the germline ends. This CDR3 comprises 16 residues. CDR3 nucleotides: TGCGCCAGCAGCCAAGATCTGTGGGGGAGAGTCTATGGCTACACCTTC. Protein: CASSQDLWGRVYGYTF.

The V and J genes are TRBV5-1 and TRBJ2-2, with D possibly matching TRBD1 (6 bases). V lost 7 bases and J 7 bases, leaving 23 bases between the germline ends. This CDR3 has 16 amino acids. Germline V gene lookup returns CDR1 SGHRS and CDR2 YFSETQ. The CDR3: CASCMEQGTLGGELFF. The CDR3 DNA sequence: TGCGCCAGCTGTATGGAACAGGGAACCCTCGGCGGGGAGCTGTTTTTT.

This clonotype was seen ten or more times. The chain is built from TRBV12-3 or TRBV12-4 and TRBJ2-4; no reliable D call. Trimming removed 6 bases at V and 1 base at J, with 7 bases between. The CDR3 runs 13 residues. The DNA for the CDR3 is TGTGCCAGCAGGTCTACGGCCAAAAACATTCAGTACTTC. This codes for CASRSTAKNIQYF.

Many counts were recorded for this clonotype. The rearrangement uses TRBV5-1 and TRBJ2-1, with a possible D match to TRBD2 (5 bases). This CDR3 is built from 14 residues. V was pared by 3 bases and J by 4 bases, with 11 bases between. Germline CDR1 SGHRS, CDR2 YFSETQ. The CDR3 here is CASSWAGEYNEQFF. CDR3 coding DNA: TGCGCCAGCAGCTGGGCCGGGGAGTACAATGAGCAGTTCTTC.